This is a list of T cell receptor beta chains from one sample in a study of blood T cell repertoires in COVID-19. The data were produced by immunoSEQ multiplex PCR, yet TCRdb's version contains in-frame clones alone and is incomplete. The sample shows about 110,000 clones, roughly 84% of them seen only once. The sequenced sample consisted of peripheral blood. These receptors originate from a human donor in a cohort sampled during active COVID-19. CDR3s include the opening cysteine and the closing phenylalanine or tryptophan. Fields, in order: CDR3 length, J gene, D gene, clone size, V gene, CDR3 protein, CDR3 DNA. A D gene is named only where the DNA matches it firmly. Not all rows give a size; the values are once, few, many and, for expanded clones, a class.

15,TRBJ1-2,TRBD1,NA,TRBV19,CASSITGGRNYGYTF,TGTGCCAGTAGTATCACAGGGGGTCGAAACTATGGCTACACCTTC
14,TRBJ2-5,NA,NA,TRBV7-2,CASSLARGAGTQYF,TGTGCCAGCAGCTTAGCGCGCGGGGCTGGGACCCAGTACTTC
18,TRBJ2-3,TRBD2,NA,TRBV18,CASSPIGRLAGNTDTQYF,TGTGCCAGCTCACCAATCGGGCGACTAGCGGGGAACACAGATACGCAGTATTTT
14,TRBJ2-2,NA,NA,TRBV2,CASRVQGNTGELFF,TGTGCCAGCAGAGTCCAGGGGAACACCGGGGAGCTGTTTTTT
15,TRBJ2-7,TRBD2,NA,TRBV7-2,CASSQWTSASYEQYF,TGTGCCAGCAGCCAGTGGACTAGCGCCTCCTACGAGCAGTACTTC
14,TRBJ2-1,TRBD1,few,TRBV19,CASSLGQGTNEQFF,TGTGCCAGTAGTCTCGGACAGGGCACCAATGAGCAGTTCTTC
19,TRBJ2-1,TRBD2,once,TRBV6-2/TRBV6-3,CASSYATSKNTGHGNEQFF,TGTGCCAGCAGTTACGCGACTAGCAAAAATACCGGTCATGGAAATGAGCAGTTCTTC
13,TRBJ1-4,NA,NA,TRBV5-1,CASSLAANEKLFF,TGCGCCAGCAGCTTGGCAGCTAATGAAAAACTGTTTTTT
12,TRBJ2-4,NA,NA,TRBV28,CASSRPGTLEYF,TGTGCCAGCAGTCGACCCGGGACACTGGAGTACTTC
13,TRBJ2-1,TRBD1,NA,TRBV28,CASSSGQAVEQFF,TGTGCCAGCAGTTCCGGACAGGCCGTTGAGCAGTTCTTC
15,TRBJ2-3,TRBD2,NA,TRBV27,CASTYSGDGTDTQYF,TGTGCCAGCACTTATAGCGGGGACGGGACAGATACGCAGTATTTT
16,TRBJ2-1,TRBD2,NA,TRBV24-1,CATSDPRTSGRGSQFF,TGTGCCACCAGTGATCCGAGGACTAGCGGGAGAGGCTCGCAGTTCTTC
15,TRBJ2-1,TRBD2,NA,TRBV7-9,CASSSTGTRDNEQFF,TGTGCCAGCAGCTCAACCGGGACTAGAGACAATGAGCAGTTCTTC
16,TRBJ2-7,TRBD1,NA,TRBV7-9,CASSPSVTGGSYEQYF,TGTGCCAGCAGCCCCTCCGTGACAGGGGGCTCCTACGAGCAGTACTTC
16,TRBJ2-7,NA,NA,TRBV15,CATSRDPGLRTYEQYF,TGTGCCACCAGCAGAGATCCGGGTCTGAGAACCTACGAGCAGTACTTC
13,TRBJ2-5,NA,NA,TRBV4-2,CASSQDRVQTQYF,TGTGCCAGCAGCCAAGACCGGGTCCAGACCCAGTACTTC
15,TRBJ1-1,TRBD1,NA,TRBV6-5,CASKSGGASGTEAFF,TGTGCCAGCAAATCAGGGGGCGCATCGGGCACTGAAGCTTTCTTT
14,TRBJ1-5,TRBD1,NA,TRBV19,CASSLARGTQPQHF,TGTGCCAGTAGTCTTGCCAGGGGGACTCAGCCCCAGCATTTT
14,TRBJ1-1,TRBD1,NA,TRBV30,CAWNHRGQDTEAFF,TGTGCCTGGAATCACAGGGGGCAGGACACTGAAGCTTTCTTT
15,TRBJ2-1,TRBD2,NA,TRBV6-2/TRBV6-3,CASSLLAVSYNEQFF,TGTGCCAGCAGTCTACTAGCGGTTTCCTACAATGAGCAGTTCTTC
15,TRBJ1-1,NA,NA,TRBV7-2,CASSLGTGSNTEAFF,TGTGCCAGCAGCTTAGGAACAGGGTCGAACACTGAAGCTTTCTTT
18,TRBJ1-5,TRBD1,few,TRBV19,CASSRRQGIFNSNQPQHF,TGTGCCAGTAGTCGGAGACAGGGAATATTTAATAGCAATCAGCCCCAGCATTTT
14,TRBJ1-1,NA,NA,TRBV30,CAWSISLVNTEAFF,TGTGCCTGGAGCATTAGCCTCGTGAACACTGAAGCTTTCTTT
15,TRBJ1-5,NA,few,TRBV4-1,CASSQTQGNNQPQHF,TGCGCCAGCAGCCAGACACAGGGTAACAATCAGCCCCAGCATTTT
9,TRBJ1-5,NA,NA,TRBV30,CARNQPQHF,TGTGCCCGTAATCAGCCCCAGCATTTT
13,TRBJ1-3,NA,NA,TRBV5-1,CASSSTVGNTIYF,TGCGCCAGCAGCTCGACAGTTGGAAACACCATATATTTT
17,TRBJ1-3,TRBD1,once,TRBV28,CASSQGPMTGVGNTIYF,TGTGCCAGCAGTCAGGGCCCGATGACAGGGGTTGGAAACACCATATATTTT
14,TRBJ2-2,NA,NA,TRBV11-2,CASSLSTGTGELFF,TGTGCCAGCAGCTTATCGACGGGCACCGGGGAGCTGTTTTTT
14,TRBJ2-1,TRBD2,NA,TRBV7-3,CASSSGTRAAEQFF,TGTGCCAGCAGCTCCGGGACTAGGGCCGCTGAGCAGTTCTTC
21,TRBJ2-2,NA,once,TRBV3-1/TRBV3-2,CASSLGQVATRVTCDTGELFF,TGTGCCAGCAGTCTCGGACAGGTTGCGACTAGGGTAACCTGCGACACCGGGGAGCTGTTTTTT
18,TRBJ2-3,NA,few,TRBV27,CASSFFPPGQGGTDTQYF,TGTGCCAGCAGTTTTTTTCCCCCTGGGCAGGGTGGCACAGATACGCAGTATTTT
15,TRBJ1-4,TRBD1,NA,TRBV6-6,CASSYGTVANEKLFF,TGTGCCAGCAGTTACGGGACAGTGGCTAATGAAAAACTGTTTTTT
16,TRBJ2-1,TRBD2,NA,TRBV7-6,CASSFGSGSGNNEQFF,TGTGCCAGCAGCTTTGGTAGCGGGAGCGGGAACAATGAGCAGTTCTTC
18,TRBJ2-1,TRBD2,NA,TRBV10-3,CAISEGAGTSGSLGEQFF,TGTGCCATCAGTGAGGGTGCTGGGACTAGCGGGAGCCTAGGTGAGCAGTTCTTC
14,TRBJ2-1,TRBD2,NA,TRBV10-1,CAIEAGIYYNEQFF,TGCGCCATCGAAGCGGGAATCTACTACAATGAGCAGTTCTTC
11,TRBJ2-1,NA,NA,TRBV29-1,CSVARVDEQFF,TGCAGCGTTGCCAGGGTCGATGAGCAGTTCTTC
15,TRBJ2-2,TRBD1,few,TRBV27,CASSATGLNTGELFF,TGTGCCAGCAGTGCGACAGGGCTGAACACCGGGGAGCTGTTTTTT
15,TRBJ2-7,NA,NA,TRBV30,CAWSANWAGSSEQYF,TGTGCCTGGAGTGCAAATTGGGCCGGGAGTAGCGAGCAGTACTTC
18,TRBJ2-7,TRBD2,NA,TRBV24-1,CATSDPKTSGRSSYEQYF,TGTGCCACCAGTGACCCTAAGACTAGCGGGCGTTCCTCCTACGAGCAGTACTTC
13,TRBJ2-1,NA,NA,TRBV5-8,CASSWGGWNEQFF,TGTGCCAGCAGCTGGGGAGGTTGGAATGAGCAGTTCTTC
15,TRBJ1-2,TRBD1,NA,TRBV9,CASSGGTGGDYGYTF,TGTGCCAGCAGCGGAGGGACAGGGGGCGACTATGGCTACACCTTC
13,TRBJ2-7,TRBD2,NA,TRBV18,CASSPGLAYEQYF,TGTGCCAGCTCACCAGGACTAGCCTACGAGCAGTACTTC
19,TRBJ2-3,NA,few,TRBV4-3,CASSQDEGSLSTSTDTQYF,TGCGCCAGCAGCCAAGATGAGGGCAGCTTATCGACTAGCACAGATACGCAGTATTTT
15,TRBJ1-4,TRBD1,NA,TRBV19,CASSNPSGGLEKLFF,TGTGCCAGTAGTAACCCCTCAGGGGGTCTTGAAAAACTGTTTTTT
16,TRBJ2-7,TRBD2,NA,TRBV4-1,CASSLPPLAGVGEQYF,TGCGCCAGCAGCCTCCCTCCGCTAGCGGGAGTCGGTGAGCAGTACTTC
16,TRBJ2-5,NA,NA,TRBV15,CATSRGYSDRGETQYF,TGTGCCACCAGCAGAGGTTATTCCGATCGGGGGGAGACCCAGTACTTC
16,TRBJ2-1,NA,NA,TRBV7-9,CASSPGDRAALNEQFF,TGTGCCAGCAGCCCCGGGGATAGGGCAGCGCTCAATGAGCAGTTCTTC
12,TRBJ1-2,NA,NA,TRBV2,CASSENRAGYTF,TGTGCCAGCAGTGAAAACAGGGCGGGCTACACCTTC
16,TRBJ1-2,TRBD1,NA,TRBV4-3,CASSPLGQGKNYGYTF,TGCGCCAGCAGCCCCCTCGGACAGGGTAAAAACTATGGCTACACCTTC
14,TRBJ1-1,TRBD1,NA,TRBV18,CASSPQGAGAEAFF,TGTGCCAGCTCACCACAGGGGGCCGGGGCTGAAGCTTTCTTT
13,TRBJ1-3,NA,NA,TRBV7-2,CASSSGAGNTIYF,TGTGCCAGCAGTTCTGGGGCGGGAAACACCATATATTTT
14,TRBJ2-5,TRBD2,NA,TRBV28,CASSSAGGQETQYF,TGTGCCAGCAGTTCAGCGGGAGGGCAAGAGACCCAGTACTTC
15,TRBJ2-1,NA,NA,TRBV24-1,CATSDQHAPGNEQFF,TGTGCCACCAGTGACCAGCACGCGCCGGGCAATGAGCAGTTCTTC
15,TRBJ2-1,NA,NA,TRBV7-2,CASSLGVTGHNEQFF,TGTGCCAGCAGCTTAGGAGTGACAGGACACAATGAGCAGTTCTTC